These T cell receptor beta chains were read from a single sample in a study of cytomegalovirus exposure and HLA in healthy donors. Profiling relied on immunoSEQ multiplex PCR, and the TCRdb table lists in-frame clones only, not all of them. This sample carries about 140,000 clones, over 60% of them seen once, and the ten largest clones take 6.5%. The specimen sequenced was PBMCs. The origin of the receptors is a woman aged 55 to 70 in good health and CMV-seronegative. Both conserved end residues are part of each CDR3. Each record gives: V gene, D gene, J gene, clone size, CDR3 protein, CDR3 DNA. A D gene is named only where the DNA matches it firmly. Some rows mark clone size as missing; the rest say once, few, many or name a class of expanded clone.

TRBV7-2	TRBD1	TRBJ1-5	NA	CASSLTGGQGAGQPQHF	TGTGCCAGCAGCTTAACCGGGGGTCAGGGGGCTGGCCAGCCCCAGCATTTT
TRBV5-1	NA	TRBJ2-7	NA	CASSLAPGISYEQYF	TGCGCCAGCAGCTTGGCCCCCGGGATCTCCTACGAGCAGTACTTC
TRBV6-6	NA	TRBJ2-3	once	CASSYSQGLTDTQYF	TGTGCCAGCAGTTACTCACAGGGTTTGACAGATACGCAGTATTTT
TRBV27	NA	TRBJ1-3	few	CASSFSGAGNTIYF	TGTGCCAGCAGTTTTTCAGGGGCTGGAAACACCATATATTTT
TRBV19	TRBD1	TRBJ2-3	NA	CASSGQGSTDTQYF	TGTGCCAGTAGTGGACAGGGCAGCACAGATACGCAGTATTTT
TRBV7-8	NA	TRBJ1-3	NA	CASLPAVRGNTIYF	TGTGCCAGCCTACCCGCGGTGCGTGGAAACACCATATATTTT
TRBV4-3	NA	TRBJ2-1	few	CASSQDPPESSYNEQFF	TGCGCCAGCAGCCAAGATCCCCCCGAGAGCTCCTACAATGAGCAGTTCTTC
TRBV27	NA	TRBJ1-2	few	CASSRGGQGMSGYTF	TGTGCCAGCAGTAGGGGGGGCCAAGGGATGTCTGGCTACACCTTC
TRBV29-1	TRBD1	TRBJ2-7	NA	CSVGQGLIDEQYF	TGCAGCGTGGGACAGGGACTTATCGATGAGCAGTACTTC
TRBV6-5	TRBD1	TRBJ2-7	few	CASSYSGTGAVEQYF	TGTGCCAGCAGTTACTCCGGGACAGGGGCGGTCGAGCAGTACTTC
TRBV5-1	TRBD2	TRBJ2-5	NA	CASSLGGLAGTYQETQYF	TGCGCCAGCAGCTTGGGGGGACTAGCGGGGACTTACCAAGAGACCCAGTACTTC
TRBV7-2	NA	TRBJ1-1	few	CASSSMGHHLEAFF	TGTGCCAGCAGCTCGATGGGACACCACCTTGAAGCTTTCTTT
TRBV28	TRBD1	TRBJ2-2	NA	CATNRQGNTGELFF	TGTGCCACCAACCGACAGGGGAACACCGGGGAGCTGTTTTTT
TRBV2	NA	TRBJ1-1	NA	CASRFRSLTEAFF	TGTGCCAGCAGGTTCCGGTCGCTCACTGAAGCTTTCTTT
TRBV2	NA	TRBJ1-5	NA	CASSEAYGSNQPQHF	TGTGCCAGCAGTGAAGCGTATGGCAGCAATCAGCCCCAGCATTTT
TRBV7-9	NA	TRBJ1-1	NA	CASSRESQADTEAFF	TGTGCCAGCAGCAGAGAATCTCAGGCTGACACTGAAGCTTTCTTT
TRBV9	NA	TRBJ2-4	NA	CASSPTRVAKNIQYF	TGTGCCAGCAGCCCGACCAGGGTAGCCAAAAACATTCAGTACTTC
TRBV9	TRBD1	TRBJ1-6	NA	CASSPRDRDYSPLHF	TGTGCCAGCAGCCCCCGGGACAGGGACTATTCACCCCTCCACTTT
TRBV28	TRBD2	TRBJ2-7	few	CASSRVAGGPAGEQYF	TGTGCCAGCAGCAGAGTAGCGGGAGGGCCAGCGGGAGAGCAGTACTTC
TRBV9	TRBD2	TRBJ2-5	few	CASSAGLAEETQYF	TGTGCCAGCAGCGCGGGACTAGCGGAAGAGACCCAGTACTTC
TRBV4-3	TRBD1	TRBJ1-1	NA	CASSQETGGMNTEAFF	TGCGCCAGCAGCCAAGAGACAGGGGGCATGAACACTGAAGCTTTCTTT
TRBV20-1	NA	TRBJ2-2	NA	CSARSGELFF	TGCAGTGCCCGTTCCGGGGAGCTGTTTTTT
TRBV11-1	TRBD2	TRBJ2-1	NA	CARPYDGTMDGNEQFF	TGTGCCAGACCCTACGACGGGACTATGGACGGGAATGAGCAGTTCTTC
TRBV7-3	TRBD1	TRBJ1-4	NA	CASSLGTGGRRTNEKLFF	TGTGCCAGCAGCTTAGGGACAGGGGGGCGACGGACTAATGAAAAACTGTTTTTT
TRBV5-4	NA	TRBJ2-1	NA	CASSFPPGHSSYNEQFF	TGTGCCAGCAGCTTTCCACCAGGACACAGCTCCTACAATGAGCAGTTCTTC
TRBV5-6	TRBD2	TRBJ2-7	NA	CASSPTLAGGGEQYF	TGTGCCAGCAGTCCGACCCTAGCGGGAGGGGGCGAGCAGTACTTC
TRBV5-1	TRBD2	TRBJ2-7	NA	CASSVGLAGTYEQYF	TGCGCCAGCAGCGTGGGACTAGCGGGGACCTACGAGCAGTACTTC